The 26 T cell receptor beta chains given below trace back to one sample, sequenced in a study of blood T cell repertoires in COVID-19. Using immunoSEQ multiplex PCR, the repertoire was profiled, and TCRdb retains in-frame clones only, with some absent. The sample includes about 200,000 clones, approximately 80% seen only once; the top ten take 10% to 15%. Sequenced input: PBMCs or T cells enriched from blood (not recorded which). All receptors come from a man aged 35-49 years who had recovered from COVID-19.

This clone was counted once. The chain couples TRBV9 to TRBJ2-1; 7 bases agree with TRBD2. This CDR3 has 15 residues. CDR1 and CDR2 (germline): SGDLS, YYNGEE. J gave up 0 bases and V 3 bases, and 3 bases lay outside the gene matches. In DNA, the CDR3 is TGTGCCAGCAGCGCCCGGGACTACTCCTACAATGAGCAGTTCTTC. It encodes CASSARDYSYNEQFF.

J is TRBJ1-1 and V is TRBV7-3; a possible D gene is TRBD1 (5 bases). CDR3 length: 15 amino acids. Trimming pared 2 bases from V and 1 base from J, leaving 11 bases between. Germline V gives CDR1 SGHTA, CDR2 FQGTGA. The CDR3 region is CASSLYSQGNTEAFF. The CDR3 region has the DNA TGTGCCAGCAGCTTATACTCCCAGGGGAACACTGAAGCTTTCTTT.

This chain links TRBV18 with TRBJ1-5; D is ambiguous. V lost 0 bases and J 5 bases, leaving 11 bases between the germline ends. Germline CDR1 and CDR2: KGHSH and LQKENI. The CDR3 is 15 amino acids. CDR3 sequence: CASSPPTGGHQPQHF. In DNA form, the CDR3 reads TGTGCCAGCTCACCACCGACGGGAGGGCATCAGCCCCAGCATTTT.

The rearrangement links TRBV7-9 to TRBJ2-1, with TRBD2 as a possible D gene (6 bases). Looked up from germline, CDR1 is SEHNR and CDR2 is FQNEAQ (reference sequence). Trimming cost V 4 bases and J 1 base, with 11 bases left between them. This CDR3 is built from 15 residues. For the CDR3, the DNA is TGTGCCAGCAGCTCAGGTCGGGGGTCCTACAATGAGCAGTTCTTC. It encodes CASSSGRGSYNEQFF.

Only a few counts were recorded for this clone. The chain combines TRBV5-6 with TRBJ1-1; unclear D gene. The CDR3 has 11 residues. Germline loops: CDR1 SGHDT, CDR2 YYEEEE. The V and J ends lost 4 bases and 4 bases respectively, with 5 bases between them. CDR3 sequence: CASSRSTEAFF. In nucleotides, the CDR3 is TGTGCCAGCAGCCGGAGCACTGAAGCTTTCTTT.

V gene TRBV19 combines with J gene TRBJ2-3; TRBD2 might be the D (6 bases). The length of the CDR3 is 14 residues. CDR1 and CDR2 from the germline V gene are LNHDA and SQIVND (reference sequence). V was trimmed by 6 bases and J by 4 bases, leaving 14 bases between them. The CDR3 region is CASRGRGSPDTQYF. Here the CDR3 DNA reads TGTGCCAGTAGGGGGCGGGGTAGCCCAGATACGCAGTATTTT.

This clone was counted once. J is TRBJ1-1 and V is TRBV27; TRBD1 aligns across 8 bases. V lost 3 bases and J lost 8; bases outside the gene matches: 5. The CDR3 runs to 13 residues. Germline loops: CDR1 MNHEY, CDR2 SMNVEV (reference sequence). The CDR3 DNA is TGTGCCAGCAGTTTCTCGGACAGGGAAGAAGCTTTCTTT. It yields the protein CASSFSDREEAFF.

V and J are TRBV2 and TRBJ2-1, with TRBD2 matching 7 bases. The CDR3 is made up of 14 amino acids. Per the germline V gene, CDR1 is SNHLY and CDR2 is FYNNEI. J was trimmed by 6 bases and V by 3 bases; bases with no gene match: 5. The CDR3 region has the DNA TGTGCCAGCAGTGAGAGGACTAGGCCCAATGAGCAGTTCTTC. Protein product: CASSERTRPNEQFF.

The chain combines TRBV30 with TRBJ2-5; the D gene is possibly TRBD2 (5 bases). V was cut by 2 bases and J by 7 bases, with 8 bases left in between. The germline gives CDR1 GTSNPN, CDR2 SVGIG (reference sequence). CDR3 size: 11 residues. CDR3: CAWSIGGTQYF. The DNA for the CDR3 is TGTGCCTGGAGTATTGGAGGGACCCAGTACTTC. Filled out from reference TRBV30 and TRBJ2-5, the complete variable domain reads SQTIHQWPATLVQPVGSPLSLECTVEGTSNPNLYWYRQAAGRGLQLLFYSVGIGQISSEVPQNLSASRPQDRQFILSSKKLLLSDSGFYLCAWSIGGTQYFGPGTRLLVL.

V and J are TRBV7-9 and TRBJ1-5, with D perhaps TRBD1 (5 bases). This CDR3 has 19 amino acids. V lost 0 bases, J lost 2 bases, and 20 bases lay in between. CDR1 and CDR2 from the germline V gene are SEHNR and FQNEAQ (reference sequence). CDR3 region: CASSLALGDFRGGNQPQHF. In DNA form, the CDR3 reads TGTGCCAGCAGCTTAGCGCTGGGGGATTTCCGCGGGGGCAATCAGCCCCAGCATTTT. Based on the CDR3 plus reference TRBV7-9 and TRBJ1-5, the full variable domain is DTGVSQNPRHKITKRGQNVTFRCDPISEHNRLYWYRQTLGQGPEFLTYFQNEAQLEKSRLLSDRFSAERPKGSFSTLEIQRTEQGDSAMYLCASSLALGDFRGGNQPQHFGDGTRLSIL.

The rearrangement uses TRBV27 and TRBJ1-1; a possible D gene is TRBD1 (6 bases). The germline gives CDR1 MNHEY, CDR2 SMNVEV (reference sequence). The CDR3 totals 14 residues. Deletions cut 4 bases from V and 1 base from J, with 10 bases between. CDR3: CASSSYRANTEAFF. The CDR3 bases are TGTGCCAGCAGTTCTTACAGGGCGAACACTGAAGCTTTCTTT.

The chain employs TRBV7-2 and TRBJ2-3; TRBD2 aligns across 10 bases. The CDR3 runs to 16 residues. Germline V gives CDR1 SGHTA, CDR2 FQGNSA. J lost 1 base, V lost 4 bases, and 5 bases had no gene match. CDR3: CASSWASGSGTDTQYF. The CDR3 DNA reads TGTGCCAGCAGCTGGGCTAGCGGGAGCGGCACAGATACGCAGTATTTT.

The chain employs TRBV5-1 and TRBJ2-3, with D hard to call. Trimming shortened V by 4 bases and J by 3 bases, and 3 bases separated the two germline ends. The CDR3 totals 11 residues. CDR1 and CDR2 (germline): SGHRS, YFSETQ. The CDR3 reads CASSLTDTQYF. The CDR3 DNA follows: TGCGCCAGCAGCCTTACAGATACGCAGTATTTT.

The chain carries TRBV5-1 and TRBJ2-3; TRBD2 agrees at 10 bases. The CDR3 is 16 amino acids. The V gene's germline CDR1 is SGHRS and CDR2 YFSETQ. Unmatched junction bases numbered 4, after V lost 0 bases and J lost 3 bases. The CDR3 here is CASSLGAGGLTDTQYF. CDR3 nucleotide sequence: TGCGCCAGCAGCTTGGGAGCGGGAGGGCTAACAGATACGCAGTATTTT.

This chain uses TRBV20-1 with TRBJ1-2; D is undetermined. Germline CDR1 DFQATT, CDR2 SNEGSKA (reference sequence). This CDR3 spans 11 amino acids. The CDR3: CSAPFDYGYTF. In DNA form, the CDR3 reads TGCAGCGCTCCCTTTGACTATGGCTACACCTTC.

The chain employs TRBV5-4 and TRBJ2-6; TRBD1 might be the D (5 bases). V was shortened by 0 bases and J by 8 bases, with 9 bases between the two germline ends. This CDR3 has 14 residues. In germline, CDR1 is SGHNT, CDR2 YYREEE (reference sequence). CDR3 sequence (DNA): TGTGCCAGCAGCTTGGAGGGGATGACCAACGTCCTGACTTTC. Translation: CASSLEGMTNVLTF.

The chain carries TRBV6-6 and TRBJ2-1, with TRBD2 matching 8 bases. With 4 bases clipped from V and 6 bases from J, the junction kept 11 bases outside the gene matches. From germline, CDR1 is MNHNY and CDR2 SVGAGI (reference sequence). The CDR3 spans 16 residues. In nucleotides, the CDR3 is TGTGCCAGCAGTTTTCCTTGGACTAGCCGGGTCAATGAGCAGTTCTTC. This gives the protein CASSFPWTSRVNEQFF.

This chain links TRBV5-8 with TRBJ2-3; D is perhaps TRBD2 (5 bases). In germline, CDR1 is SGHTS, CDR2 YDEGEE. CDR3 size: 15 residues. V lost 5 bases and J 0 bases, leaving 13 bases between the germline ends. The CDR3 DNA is TGTGCCAGCAGTTCGGGATCCTCTAGCACAGATACGCAGTATTTT. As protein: CASSSGSSSTDTQYF.

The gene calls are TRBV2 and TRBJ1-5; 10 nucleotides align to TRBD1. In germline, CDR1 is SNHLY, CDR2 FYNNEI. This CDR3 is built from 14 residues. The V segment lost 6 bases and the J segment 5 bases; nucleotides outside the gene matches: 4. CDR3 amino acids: CASSPGQGDQPQHF. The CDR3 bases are TGTGCCAGCAGCCCCGGACAGGGGGATCAGCCCCAGCATTTT.

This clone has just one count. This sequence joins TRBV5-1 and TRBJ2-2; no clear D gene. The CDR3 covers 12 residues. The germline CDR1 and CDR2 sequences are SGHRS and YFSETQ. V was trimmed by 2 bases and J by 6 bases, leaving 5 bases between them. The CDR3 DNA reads TGCGCCAGCAGCTTTAGCTCCGGGGAGCTGTTTTTT. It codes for CASSFSSGELFF.

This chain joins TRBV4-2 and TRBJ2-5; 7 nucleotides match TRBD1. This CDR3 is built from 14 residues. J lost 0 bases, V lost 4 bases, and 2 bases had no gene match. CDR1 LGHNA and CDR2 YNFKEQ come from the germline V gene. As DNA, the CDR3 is TGTGCCAGCAGCCCAGGGGGTGACCAAGAGACCCAGTACTTC. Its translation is CASSPGGDQETQYF.

This CDR3 is CAWISLQGAIYGYTF. The CDR3 coding sequence is TGTGCCTGGATCTCTCTTCAGGGGGCCATCTATGGCTACACCTTC. The V gene is TRBV30, the J gene TRBJ1-2; TRBD1 matches at 8 bases. The V gene end was trimmed by 4 bases and the J gene end by 4 bases; junction bases not matched to a gene: 11. Germline assignment: CDR1 GTSNPN and CDR2 SVGIG (reference sequence). The length of the CDR3 is 15 residues. Using reference TRBV30 and TRBJ1-2 for the parts outside the CDR3, the full variable domain is SQTIHQWPATLVQPVGSPLSLECTVEGTSNPNLYWYRQAAGRGLQLLFYSVGIGQISSEVPQNLSASRPQDRQFILSSKKLLLSDSGFYLCAWISLQGAIYGYTFGSGTRLTVV.

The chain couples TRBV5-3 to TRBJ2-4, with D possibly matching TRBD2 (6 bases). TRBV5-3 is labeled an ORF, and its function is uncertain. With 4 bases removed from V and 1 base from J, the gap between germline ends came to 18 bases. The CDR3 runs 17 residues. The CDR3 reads CARSGGKAMRAKNIQYF. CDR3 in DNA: TGTGCCAGAAGCGGGGGGAAAGCGATGAGGGCCAAAAACATTCAGTACTTC.

CDR3 loop: CASRGTASGTEAFF. The DNA for the CDR3 is TGTGCCAGTAGGGGGACAGCCTCGGGGACTGAAGCTTTCTTT. The chain links TRBV19 to TRBJ1-1, with 7 bases matching TRBD1. With 6 bases clipped from V and 5 bases from J, the junction kept 9 bases outside the gene matches. The CDR3 extends over 14 amino acids. Germline lookup yields CDR1 LNHDA and CDR2 SQIVND (reference sequence).

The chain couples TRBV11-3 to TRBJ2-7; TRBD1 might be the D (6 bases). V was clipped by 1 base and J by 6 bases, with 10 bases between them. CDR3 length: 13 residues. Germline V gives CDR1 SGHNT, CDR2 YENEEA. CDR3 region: CASSLGQGREQYF. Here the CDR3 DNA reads TGTGCCAGCAGCTTAGGGCAGGGGCGCGAGCAGTACTTC.

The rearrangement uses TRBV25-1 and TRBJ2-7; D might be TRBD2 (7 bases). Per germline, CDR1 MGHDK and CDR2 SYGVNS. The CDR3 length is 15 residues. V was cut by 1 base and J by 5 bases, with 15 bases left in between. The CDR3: CASSEWRRGGNEQYF. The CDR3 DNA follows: TGTGCCAGCAGTGAATGGAGGAGGGGGGGAAACGAGCAGTACTTC.